This T cell receptor (beta chain) was sequenced for a study of cytotoxic CD8 clonotypes in ibrutinib-treated CLL. Whole-study context: The study included 11 to 12 relapsed/refractory and fewer than 16 treatment-naive patients; under 18 had IGHV unmutated disease.

CDR1 LGHNA and CDR2 YNFKEQ come from the germline V gene. The CDR3 length is 16 residues. The trim removed 1 base at V and 3 bases at J, leaving 1 base unmatched. Details on this clone: No antigen is known for it.

Notes on the study in general: While tracking circulating CD8+ T-cell counts, baseline clonality exceeded that of age-matched healthy donors. In sustained-remission versus progressing patients, sampling times differed.

This table comes from immunoSEQ multiplex PCR, and its TCRdb copy is limited to in-frame clones, with some not included. The sample consists of 300,000 to 350,000 clones, around four fifths of them appearing once. This specimen consisted of PBMCs, obtained before ibrutinib treatment. V gene TRBV4-2 combines with J gene TRBJ2-1; TRBD2 agrees at 12 bases. The TCR originated in a human donor with chronic lymphocytic leukemia. CDR3 amino acids: CASSQGLAGVYNEQFF. The CDR3 DNA reads TGTGCCAGCAGCCAAGGACTAGCGGGAGTCTACAATGAGCAGTTCTTC.